This T cell receptor (beta chain) appears in the sequencing data of a study of human T cells and chemical hapten exposure (dated by TCRdb to about 2021). Background for the entire study: For sensitization, 2% DPC in acetone was applied to a 2 cm by 2 cm area of upper inner arm skin. Patients additionally received weekly therapeutic DPC doses to the scalp throughout the approximately 25-week study period. Patch testing on the upper back used Finn chambers containing 0.01% DPC, with scoring done after 6 days according to International Contact Dermatitis Research Group standards. The mostly female patient cohort included alopecia areata with under or over 50% scalp involvement, alopecia totalis and alopecia universalis. Libraries were combined into a pool for sequencing, and differences in TCR yield between samples came mainly from small differences in library volumes within the pool. In alopecia patients, the study followed how the peripheral blood TCR repertoire changed in vivo over primary and secondary sensitization to diphenylcyclopropenone (DPC), a hapten. Blood samples were taken from patients before sensitization (week 0) and then at 2, 6 and about 24 weeks after DPC sensitization. Blood for TCR sequencing was provided by twenty-nine alopecia patients at one to four time points (pre-sensitization, 2, 6 and 24 weeks).

What the authors observed across the whole study: The number of TCRs above 1 in 1000 frequency did not change with DPC sensitization; there was no evidence of global repertoire structure alterations. Expanded TCRs formed significantly more large CDR3 similarity clusters than pre-sensitization or healthy control sets, consistent with antigen-driven responses. All patients had alopecia, a presumed autoimmune disease, so their immune response might differ from that of healthy individuals. Patch test score was positively correlated with the number of PT1 expanded TCRs, with significance at thresholds 8, 16 and 32 but not at 4. Repeated subsampling changed both the strength of the expansion versus patch-test correlation and the threshold at which the correlation became significant.

The junction shows trimming of 5 bases on V and 2 bases on J, and the gene matches do not reach 3 bases of it. The germline V gene gives CDR1 as SNHLY and CDR2 as FYNNEI. From the cysteine through the phenylalanine, the CDR3 covers 15 amino acids. Solely the CDR3 DNA is kept, with 45 bases framed from the first base. Libraries were constructed by RACE. Sequenced on a NextSeq 500. During library preparation, unique molecular identifiers were attached to individual cDNA molecules so that TCRs could be counted quantitatively and reproducibly. Each blood RNA sample was used to sequence both TCR alpha and TCR beta chains. In the authors' own workflow: Samples had a median of about 96,000 TCRs, with a range from about 23,224 to 750,000. The Decombinator software suite was used to annotate V, J and CDR3 in the TCR reads. To make PS versus PT1 abundance plots, every sample was subsampled to the same number of TCRs (28,000). Expanded TCRs were defined as absent before sensitization and observed at least eight times at the 2-week time point. TCRdb passed the public sequencing reads through fastp at Q25 and MiXCR, retaining productive beta sequences. Each record represents a unique CDR3 protein, reported with the most common genes and DNA among its rows. TCRdb's processing, not the authors', yielded these V and J calls. Within this sample are around 260,000 distinct CDR3 sequences, with about 9% of them counted one time only. The top ten clonotypes cover over 2% of the sample.

Read against the paper, the sample's time point label means: pre-sensitization, week 0. The treatment or condition label corresponds to: therapeutic diphenylcyclopropenone sensitization with weekly scalp DPC. Blood at each patch-test visit was drawn before the patch test was applied. Patients were considered eligible if aged 18 to 70, diagnosed with alopecia and deemed suitable for DPC therapy, and patients were excluded if pregnant. Total RNA was extracted from unfractionated whole blood collected in Tempus Blood RNA tubes. This clonotype was recorded many times. Its antigen has not been determined. No base-level quality is on record; no much larger clone is a single base apart.

The input for sequencing was whole blood, taken in connection with sensitization to the hapten diphenylcyclopropenone (DPC). In this chain, TRBV2 is recombined with TRBJ2-6, with 7 central nucleotides matching TRBD1. The source of this sequence is a woman aged 40-49 years with alopecia areata. Some clones in this sample may be carry-over from other donors' samples. The CDR3 here reads CASSSTGAGANVLTF. At the DNA level, the sequence is TGTGCCAGCAGTTCTACAGGGGCTGGGGCCAACGTCCTGACTTTC. The entire variable domain, with the stretches around the CDR3 drawn from the reference TRBV2 and TRBJ2-6 proteins, is EPEVTQTPSHQVTQMGQEVILRCVPISNHLYFYWYRQILGQKVEFLVSFYNNEISEKSEIFDDQFSVERPDGSNFTLKIRSTKLEDSAMYFCASSSTGAGANVLTFGAGSRLTVL.